This T cell receptor beta chain was identified during a study of blood T cell repertoires in COVID-19. Study-wide context: Sources were T cells, B-cell-depleted T cells, or PBMCs; the material itself was cDNA or gDNA.

Sequencing was performed with immunoSEQ multiplex PCR; in TCRdb, only in-frame clones are kept and a portion is missing. Of 100,000 to 150,000 clones listed, 74% are singletons. CDR3 size: 15 residues. V lost 6 bases, J lost 2 bases, and 9 bases stayed unmatched. CDR1 is SGHRS, CDR2 YFSETQ, per germline. This sequence joins TRBV5-1 and TRBJ2-5, with 8 bases lining up with TRBD2. Sequencing was performed on peripheral blood. The sequence derives from a man at least 80 years old with COVID-19, enrolled during active disease. CDR3: CASNRGASGQETQYF. CDR3 nucleotides: TGCGCCAGCAACCGGGGGGCTAGCGGGCAAGAGACCCAGTACTTC.